This T cell receptor beta chain was profiled in a study of T-cell reconstitution after alpha-beta-depleted transplantation in children. Notes on this clonotype: Its target is unknown.

Germline V lookup: CDR1 LNHDA, CDR2 SQIVND (reference sequence). This CDR3 is built from 13 residues. Trimming stripped 3 bases from V and 0 bases from J, with 3 bases between. Unique molecular identifiers were incorporated into the prepared TCRbeta library. Using its own MiXCR run on the PCR reads, TCRdb lists one record per CDR3 protein. Found here are approximately 130,000 distinct CDR3 sequences, 9.5% to 10% of them singletons; the top ten hold 24%. Findings and caveats of the study: The study reportedly traced alpha-beta T cells about two months after transplant to several hundred expanded graft clones. At the one-year point after transplant, T-cell counts and TCRbeta diversity were found to come mostly from T cells that had been newly produced.

The specimen comprised PBMCs, mostly from graft donor cells, sampled 180 days after TCRalphabeta/CD19-depleted stem cell transplant. V is TRBV19 and J is TRBJ2-1; the D is unclear. The TCR originated in a girl younger than two who had a stem cell transplant for combined immunodeficiency, so the T cells may come from the graft donor. The CDR3 bases are TGTGCCAGTAGTATGACCTCCTACAATGAGCAGTTCTTC. Its translation: CASSMTSYNEQFF.